These 7 T cell receptor beta chains came from one sample sequenced in a study of T cell responses to AZD1222 COVID-19 vaccine. The protocol was immunoSEQ multiplex PCR, while the TCRdb copy is restricted to in-frame clones and leaves out a portion. This sample has 120,000 to 150,000 clones, with approximately 86% found just once. Sequencing was performed on peripheral blood, taken 28 days after the second dose of the MenACWY control vaccine. The receptors come from an adult who received the MenACWY meningococcal vaccine as a control.

The genes are TRBV19 and TRBJ1-6; D is possibly TRBD1 (5 bases). The CDR3 is made up of 13 amino acids. Germline V gene sequence: CDR1 LNHDA, CDR2 SQIVND (reference sequence). The V end lost 8 bases, the J end lost 10 bases, and 15 bases lay between the germline ends. The CDR3 spells CASRGGRESPLHF. The CDR3 coding sequence is TGTGCCAGTCGCGGGGGGAGGGAATCACCCCTCCACTTT.

As regards this clone: Here the CDR3 omits its conserved ending phenylalanine or tryptophan, so a read error is the likely source. Because the CDR3's place on the DNA is in doubt, the DNA is left out and the CDR3 is given as listed by TCRdb. V gene TRBV6-4 combines with J gene TRBJ2-7; TRBD1, the table's D call, lacks a check against the DNA. The germline gives CDR1 MRHNA, CDR2 SNTAGT. The CDR3 is 11 amino acids long, termini counted. The CDR3 is CASSLRDRARL.

CDR3 amino acids: CASSQRDLATEAFF. The CDR3 DNA follows: TGTGCCAGCAGCCAACGGGATTTGGCCACTGAAGCTTTCTTT. This chain uses TRBV3-1 (or the pseudogene TRBV3-2) with TRBJ1-1; D call uncertain. Germline V gives CDR1 LGHDT, CDR2 YNNKEL (reference sequence). The length of the CDR3 is 14 residues. The V gene lost 2 bases and the J gene lost 4 bases, with 11 bases spanning the gap.

The rearrangement joins TRBV6-1 to TRBJ1-1; D possibly corresponds to TRBD1 (6 bases). Germline V gene data show CDR1 as MNHNS and CDR2 as SASEGT. V was shortened by 3 bases and J by 4 bases, with 21 bases between the two germline ends. CDR3 size: 17 residues. The CDR3 DNA reads TGTGCCAGCAGTGAGAGCACAGGGCGAACCGGGGGCACTGAAGCTTTCTTT. The encoded protein is CASSESTGRTGGTEAFF.

This rearrangement joins TRBV9 to TRBJ2-3; 7 bases map to TRBD2. CDR1 is SGDLS and CDR2 is YYNGEE in the germline V gene. The CDR3 loop spans 16 amino acids. With V trimmed by 2 bases and J by 2 bases, 8 bases remained unmatched. CDR3 sequence (DNA): TGTGCCAGCAGCGTGGGGGGACTAATAAACACAGATACGCAGTATTTT. Amino acids: CASSVGGLINTDTQYF.

This chain joins TRBV27 and TRBJ2-7, with D unresolved. Germline CDR1 MNHEY, CDR2 SMNVEV (reference sequence). V gave up 0 bases and J gave up 0 bases, with 3 bases separating them. The CDR3 is 13 amino acids. CDR3 region: CASSLSDSYEQYF. CDR3 coding DNA: TGTGCCAGCAGTTTATCGGACTCCTACGAGCAGTACTTC.

V is TRBV6-2 or TRBV6-3 and J is TRBJ1-1; D is undetermined. V lost 2 bases and J lost 9, with 16 bases in between. Germline V gene data show CDR1 as MNHEY and CDR2 as SVGEGT. The CDR3 contains 14 residues. The CDR3 nucleotides are TGTGCCAGCAGTTACGCGAAGGACGGATTAAAAGCTTTCTTT. This gives the protein CASSYAKDGLKAFF.